This T cell receptor beta chain originates from a study of blood T cell repertoires in COVID-19. On the study more broadly: Spain, Italy and the United States supplied samples that represented acute and convalescent COVID-19. Sources were T cells, B-cell-depleted T cells, or PBMCs; the material itself was cDNA or gDNA.

In the original analysis: Reference gene primer amplification yielded estimated nucleated cell counts. The method was immunoSEQ multiplex PCR; TCRdb's version includes in-frame clones alone and lacks a portion of them. D and trimming come from the DNA, and the V and J calls and clone size come from that table. The repertoire holds 150,000 to 200,000 clones, with 85% as singletons. Germline values: CDR1 SGDLS, CDR2 YYNGEE. Deletions cut 3 bases from V and 0 bases from J, with 6 bases between. The CDR3 is made up of 13 amino acids. Only one count was recorded for this clone. The V and J genes are TRBV9 and TRBJ1-1; D is uncertain. Material for sequencing was peripheral blood. The receptor's source is a woman aged 55-69 years with acute or convalescent COVID-19. The CDR3 DNA reads as TGTGCCAGCAGCGCCAGTGTGAACACTGAAGCTTTCTTT. This translates into CASSASVNTEAFF.